This T cell receptor beta chain emerged from a study of T cells in Graves' hyperthyroidism and ophthalmopathy. Amplification of TCR beta CDR3 regions was performed using RNA transcripts as template. A set of HTBI primers served as the primers for a first-round RT-PCR of the TCR CDR3. TCRdb reprocessed the multiplex PCR reads via MiXCR and lists one record per CDR3 protein. The sample lists about 270,000 distinct CDR3 sequences; roughly 22% were seen once. The germline CDR1 and CDR2 sequences are MNHNS and SASEGT. The CDR3 runs to 16 residues. Trimming took 4 bases from V and 6 from J; bases not matched to a gene: 6.

J is TRBJ2-2 and V is TRBV6-1; 12 nucleotides line up with TRBD2. The sequenced material came from blood. The source is a man aged 30-40 years with Graves' ophthalmopathy. The CDR3 DNA reads as TGTGCCAGCAGTGCTTCGGCTAGCGGGAGGGCCGGGGAGCTGTTTTTT. It is translated as CASSASASGRAGELFF.